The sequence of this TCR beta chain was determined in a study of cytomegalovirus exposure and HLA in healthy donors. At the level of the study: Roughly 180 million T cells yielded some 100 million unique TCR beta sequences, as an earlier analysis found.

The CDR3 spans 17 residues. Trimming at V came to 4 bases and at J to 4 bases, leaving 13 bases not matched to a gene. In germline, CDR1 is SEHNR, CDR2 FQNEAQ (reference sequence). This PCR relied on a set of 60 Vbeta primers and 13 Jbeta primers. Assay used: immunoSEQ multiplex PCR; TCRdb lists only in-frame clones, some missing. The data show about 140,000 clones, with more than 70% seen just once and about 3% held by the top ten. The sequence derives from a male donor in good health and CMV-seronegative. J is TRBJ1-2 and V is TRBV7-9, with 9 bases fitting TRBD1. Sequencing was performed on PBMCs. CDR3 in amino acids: CASSSPGQGPLAYGYTF. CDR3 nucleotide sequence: TGTGCCAGCAGCTCGCCGGGACAGGGACCGCTTGCCTATGGCTACACCTTC.